The subject of this entry is one T cell receptor beta chain. The antigen remains unidentified. Using immunoSEQ multiplex PCR, the repertoire was profiled, and TCRdb retains in-frame clones only, with some absent. This table has about 280,000 clones, around nine tenths appearing once. The germline V gene encodes CDR1 MDHEN and CDR2 SYDVKM. The V gene lost 3 bases and the J gene lost 2 bases, with 14 bases spanning the gap. The CDR3 length is 15 residues. The data originate from a study of cytomegalovirus exposure and HLA in healthy donors. In the study overall: The same platform was used for the roughly 120 validation repertoires and the 650 to 800 first-cohort repertoires, a later analysis reported.

Points from the study as a whole: The study found most TCR sequences rare, yet found some public TCRs in many donors. There were about 160 TCR beta chains listed as cytomegalovirus-associated.

This clonotype originated in a woman aged 18-35 years in good health and CMV-seronegative. V usage is TRBV28 and J usage is TRBJ2-7, with D possibly being TRBD1 (6 bases). Sample: PBMCs. CDR3 bases: TGTGCCAGCAGTTTTCAAGGGGGATCAACCTACGAGCAGTACTTC. This translates into CASSFQGGSTYEQYF.